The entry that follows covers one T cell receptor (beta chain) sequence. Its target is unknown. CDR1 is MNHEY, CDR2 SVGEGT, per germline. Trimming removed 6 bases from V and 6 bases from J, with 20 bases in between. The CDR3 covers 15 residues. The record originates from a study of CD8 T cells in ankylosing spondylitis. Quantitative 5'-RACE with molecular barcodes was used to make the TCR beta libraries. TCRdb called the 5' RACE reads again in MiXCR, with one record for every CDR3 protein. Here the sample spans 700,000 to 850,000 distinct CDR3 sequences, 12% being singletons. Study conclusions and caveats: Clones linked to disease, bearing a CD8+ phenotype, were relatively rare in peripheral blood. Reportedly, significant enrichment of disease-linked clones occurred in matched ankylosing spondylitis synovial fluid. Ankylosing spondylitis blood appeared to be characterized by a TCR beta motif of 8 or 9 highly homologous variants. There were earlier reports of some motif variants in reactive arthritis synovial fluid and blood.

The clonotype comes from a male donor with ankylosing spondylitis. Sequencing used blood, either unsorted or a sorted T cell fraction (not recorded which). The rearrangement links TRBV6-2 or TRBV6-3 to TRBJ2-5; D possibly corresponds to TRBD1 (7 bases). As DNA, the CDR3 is TGTGCCAGCAGCCCCCTCGGCGGGACAGTAAAGACCCAGTACTTC. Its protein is CASSPLGGTVKTQYF.